Each of the 29 T cell receptor beta chains below was sequenced from the same sample in a study of blood T cell repertoires in COVID-19. Profiling relied on immunoSEQ multiplex PCR, and the TCRdb table lists in-frame clones only, not all of them. The sample consists of about 280,000 clones, about 83% of them appearing once. Material for sequencing was peripheral blood. The source is a woman between 45 and 60 years old who had recovered from COVID-19.

The rearrangement joins TRBV15 to TRBJ2-7, with D maybe TRBD2 (6 bases). V was cut by 1 base and J by 4 bases, with 17 bases left in between. CDR3 length: 16 amino acids. Germline V CDR1 and CDR2: LNHNV, YYDKDF (reference sequence). The CDR3 sequence is CATSRGGGGAGYEQYF. The CDR3, as DNA: TGTGCCACCAGCAGAGGGGGTGGCGGGGCCGGATACGAGCAGTACTTC. Drawing the rest from reference TRBV15 and TRBJ2-7, the complete variable domain is DAMVIQNPRYQVTQFGKPVTLSCSQTLNHNVMYWYQQKSSQAPKLLFHYYDKDFNNEADTPDNFQSRRPNTSFCFLDIRSPGLGDTAMYLCATSRGGGGAGYEQYFGPGTRLTVT.

This clone was counted only a few times. This chain links TRBV19 with TRBJ1-5; 7 bases align to TRBD1. This CDR3 is 15 amino acids long. The germline gives CDR1 LNHDA, CDR2 SQIVND (reference sequence). The junction had 5 bases not matched to a gene; V was cut back by 6 bases and J by 0 bases. CDR3 DNA: TGTGCCAGTAGATTGACAGGGAATAGCAATCAGCCCCAGCATTTT. Amino acids: CASRLTGNSNQPQHF.

The rearrangement uses TRBV5-1 and TRBJ1-2; D gene uncertain. The V gene lost 0 bases and the J gene lost 2 bases, with 5 bases spanning the gap. Germline lookup yields CDR1 SGHRS and CDR2 YFSETQ. The CDR3 loop spans 13 amino acids. The CDR3 spells CASSLGENYGYTF. The CDR3 DNA reads TGCGCCAGCAGCTTGGGGGAGAACTATGGCTACACCTTC.

The rearrangement joins TRBV6-2 or TRBV6-3 to TRBJ2-1, with unresolved D. Germline V lookup: CDR1 MNHEY, CDR2 SVGEGT. There are 14 residues in the CDR3. Between the trimmed V and J ends, which lost 2 bases and 4 bases, there was a span of 9 bases. The CDR3 protein is CASSYISRYNEQFF. DNA for the CDR3: TGTGCCAGCAGTTACATTAGCAGATACAATGAGCAGTTCTTC.

The sample holds a few counts of this clone. The rearrangement uses TRBV19 and TRBJ1-6; D gene unclear. Germline CDR1 LNHDA, CDR2 SQIVND (reference sequence). V lost 0 bases and J 7 bases, leaving 4 bases between the germline ends. CDR3 length: 13 amino acids. The CDR3 loop reads CASSIDRNSPLHF. As DNA, the CDR3 is TGTGCCAGTAGTATAGACAGGAATTCACCCCTCCACTTT.

Points on this clone: One junction end does not reproduce the germline sequence, and a read error may be involved. CDR3 loop: CATSRVKGANYGYTF. The DNA of the CDR3 is TGTGCCACCAGCAGAGTTAAGGGGGCTAATTATGGCTACACCTTC. The chain joins TRBV15 to TRBJ1-2, with 7 bases matching TRBD1. Germline V CDR1 and CDR2: LNHNV, YYDKDF (reference sequence). The CDR3 contains 15 residues.

The V call is TRBV6-1, the J call TRBJ1-1; D might be TRBD1 (5 bases). CDR3 length: 13 amino acids. The V end was cut by 2 bases, the J end by 4 bases, with 8 bases between. Germline V lookup: CDR1 MNHNS, CDR2 SASEGT. CDR3 DNA sequence: TGTGCCAGCAGTGAAACCACAGGCACTGAAGCTTTCTTT. Protein sequence: CASSETTGTEAFF.

The V call is TRBV28, the J call TRBJ2-3; the match to TRBD2 covers 7 bases. The CDR3 is made up of 15 amino acids. Germline loops: CDR1 MDHEN, CDR2 SYDVKM. J gave up 1 base and V 8 bases, and 9 bases lay outside the gene matches. The CDR3 here is CASSTAGAGTDTQYF. In nucleotides, the CDR3 is TGTGCCAGCTCGACCGCGGGAGCAGGCACAGATACGCAGTATTTT. The full variable domain, its missing parts supplied by reference TRBV28 and TRBJ2-3, is DVKVTQSSRYLVKRTGEKVFLECVQDMDHENMFWYRQDPGLGLRLIYFSYDVKMKEKGDIPEGYSVSREKKERFSLILESASTNQTSMYLCASSTAGAGTDTQYFGPGTRLTVL.

This rearrangement joins TRBV19 to TRBJ2-1; no clear D. The ends were cut back, 2 bases at V and 0 bases at J, with 11 bases in the middle. Germline lookup yields CDR1 LNHDA and CDR2 SQIVND (reference sequence). There are 16 residues in the CDR3. The CDR3 DNA follows: TGTGCCAGTAGTATAACGGAGCCGAGCTCCTACAATGAGCAGTTCTTC. This gives the protein CASSITEPSSYNEQFF.

CDR3 sequence reads: CSVSPSVSEQFF. CDR3 sequence (DNA): TGCAGCGTTTCGCCTAGCGTGAGTGAGCAGTTCTTC. J is TRBJ2-1 and V is TRBV29-1, with a tentative D call TRBD2 (6 bases). Between the trimmed V and J ends, which lost 5 bases and 9 bases, there was a span of 14 bases. CDR1 SQVTM and CDR2 ANQGSEA come from the germline V gene. There are 12 residues in the CDR3.

The V gene is TRBV30, the J gene TRBJ2-4, with 7 bases aligning to TRBD2. The length of the CDR3 is 17 residues. CDR1 is GTSNPN, CDR2 SVGIG, per germline (reference sequence). V shed 3 bases and J 0 bases; nucleotides not matched to a gene: 11. The CDR3: CAWSKIRLAEAKNIQYF. CDR3 nucleotide sequence: TGTGCCTGGAGCAAGATCAGGCTAGCGGAAGCCAAAAACATTCAGTACTTC. The full variable domain, with the rest looked up from reference TRBV30 and TRBJ2-4, is SQTIHQWPATLVQPVGSPLSLECTVEGTSNPNLYWYRQAAGRGLQLLFYSVGIGQISSEVPQNLSASRPQDRQFILSSKKLLLSDSGFYLCAWSKIRLAEAKNIQYFGAGTRLSVL.

As to this clone: Distinct nucleotide sequences in the sample also encode this CDR3. The gene calls are TRBV18 and TRBJ1-5, with 7 bases identical to TRBD1. The ends lost 3 bases at V and 5 bases at J; junction bases unmatched: 1. Germline V CDR1 and CDR2: KGHSH, LQKENI. The CDR3 sequence is 13 residues long. The CDR3 spells CASSPGQDQPQHF. CDR3 nucleotides: TGTGCCAGCTCACCTGGACAGGATCAGCCCCAGCATTTT.

The rearrangement uses TRBV4-3 and TRBJ2-7, with D possibly TRBD2 on 6 matching bases. Germline V gene data show CDR1 as LGHNA and CDR2 as YSLEER. This CDR3 spans 16 amino acids. V lost 0 bases to trimming and J lost 0 bases, with 12 bases between them. This chain's CDR3 is CASSQEYDSGSYEQYF. CDR3 DNA: TGCGCCAGCAGCCAAGAGTATGATAGCGGCTCCTACGAGCAGTACTTC.

This chain joins TRBV19 and TRBJ2-6; tentatively, D is TRBD2 (6 bases). Germline lookup yields CDR1 LNHDA and CDR2 SQIVND (reference sequence). The germline V and J ends were trimmed by 0 bases and 0 bases, with 12 bases remaining between them. CDR3 size: 18 residues. The DNA of the CDR3 is TGTGCCAGTAGTATAGAGTTTGTGGGGGGCTCTGGGGCCAACGTCCTGACTTTC. It yields the protein CASSIEFVGGSGANVLTF.

The chain is built from TRBV5-4 and TRBJ1-2; possible D gene TRBD1, 6 bases. Germline CDR1 is SGHNT and CDR2 is YYREEE (reference sequence). The germline V and J ends were trimmed by 3 bases and 2 bases, with 14 bases remaining between them. The CDR3 has 15 residues. CDR3 sequence (DNA): TGTGCCAGCAGCTCGGGAACAGGGCAGAACTATGGCTACACCTTC. It codes for CASSSGTGQNYGYTF.

The gene calls are TRBV30 and TRBJ2-1; D might be TRBD2 (5 bases). There are 14 residues in the CDR3. Trimming cost V 6 bases and J 0 bases, with 12 bases left between them. The germline CDR1 and CDR2 sequences are GTSNPN and SVGIG (reference sequence). The DNA for the CDR3 is TGTGCCTGTAGGCCAAGCGGCTCCTACAATGAGCAGTTCTTC. Encoded protein: CACRPSGSYNEQFF.

The chain's CDR3 is CASRSGQGAYNEQFF. The CDR3 DNA reads TGTGCCAGCAGGAGTGGACAGGGAGCCTACAATGAGCAGTTCTTC. The J gene is TRBJ2-1, the V gene TRBV11-2, with TRBD1 matching over 8 bases. This CDR3 spans 15 amino acids. CDR1 is SGHAT and CDR2 is FQNNGV in the germline V gene. After removal of 6 bases from V and 2 bases from J, the junction contained 6 bases not matched to a gene.

The genes are TRBV19 and TRBJ2-6; 7 bases align to TRBD1. J was trimmed by 2 bases and V by 4 bases; bases with no gene match: 5. CDR3 length: 16 amino acids. Per germline, CDR1 LNHDA and CDR2 SQIVND (reference sequence). CDR3 DNA: TGTGCCAGTAGTACCTTAGGGGGCGCTGGGGCCAACGTCCTGACTTTC. It specifies CASSTLGGAGANVLTF.

This clone has a handful of counts. In the same sample, other DNA sequences code for this CDR3. The V and J genes are TRBV28 and TRBJ2-7; 9 nucleotides agree with TRBD1. CDR1 MDHEN and CDR2 SYDVKM come from the germline V gene. J lost 4 bases, V lost 8 bases, and 3 bases had no gene match. This CDR3 spans 12 amino acids. In DNA form, the CDR3 reads TGTGCCAGCCGGGACAGGGTTTACGAGCAGTACTTC. Translating gives CASRDRVYEQYF.

The J gene is TRBJ2-1, the V gene TRBV5-4, with a weak D call TRBD1 (5 bases). CDR3 length: 16 residues. Looked up from germline, CDR1 is SGHNT and CDR2 is YYREEE (reference sequence). The V and J ends lost 4 bases and 9 bases respectively, with 23 bases between them. The CDR3 here is CASSQGRAGRDTEQFF. As DNA, the CDR3 is TGTGCCAGCAGCCAGGGTCGCGCCGGAAGGGATACTGAGCAGTTCTTC.

This rearrangement joins TRBV2 to TRBJ1-3; D is perhaps TRBD1 (5 bases). Germline V gives CDR1 SNHLY, CDR2 FYNNEI. Trimming removed 6 bases at V and 2 bases at J, with 14 bases between. The CDR3 contains 15 residues. This CDR3 is CASRAGWGAGNTIYF. CDR3 DNA sequence: TGTGCCAGCAGGGCTGGCTGGGGCGCTGGAAACACCATATATTTT.

The chain carries TRBV19 and TRBJ1-5; tentative D call: TRBD1 (5 bases). Germline loops: CDR1 LNHDA, CDR2 SQIVND (reference sequence). The germline V and J ends were trimmed by 6 bases and 5 bases, with 14 bases remaining between them. This CDR3 contains 14 residues. CDR3 sequence reads: CASSARPGDQPQHF. CDR3 in DNA: TGTGCCAGTAGCGCCAGGCCGGGGGATCAGCCCCAGCATTTT.

DNA for the CDR3: TGTGCCAGCAGCTTTGTTAGCGGCCCTGGCGAGGATACGCAGTATTTT. As protein: CASSFVSGPGEDTQYF. The chain combines TRBV13 with TRBJ2-3, with D possibly being TRBD2 (6 bases). The germline CDR1 and CDR2 sequences are PRHDT and FYEKMQ (reference sequence). Trimming pared 3 bases from V and 6 bases from J, leaving 19 bases between. The CDR3 totals 16 residues.

V usage is TRBV6-2 or TRBV6-3 and J usage is TRBJ1-2; 7 bases map to TRBD1. Trimming cost V 0 bases and J 6 bases; bases outside gene matches: 4. CDR3 size: 14 residues. The germline gives CDR1 MNHEY, CDR2 SVGEGT. CDR3 sequence: CASSYSETGDGYTF. CDR3 sequence (DNA): TGTGCCAGCAGTTACTCCGAAACAGGGGATGGCTACACCTTC.

The chain combines TRBV7-8 with TRBJ2-5; 12 nucleotides align to TRBD1. CDR1 and CDR2 from the germline V gene are SGHVS and FQNEAQ. V lost 3 bases to trimming and J lost 5 bases; unmatched junction nucleotides: 10. The CDR3 consists of 17 residues. As DNA, the CDR3 is TGTGCCAGCAGCTTGGGACAGGGGGCTCGGGTTAGGGAGACCCAGTACTTC. Translated: CASSLGQGARVRETQYF.

The CDR3 DNA is TGTGCCAGCAGCGTAGAGGATTGGGGAGGCGGCTACACCTTC. As protein: CASSVEDWGGGYTF. This chain connects TRBV9 to TRBJ1-2; no definite D call. V shed 0 bases and J shed 8 bases, with 14 bases lying between them. The CDR3 has 14 residues. Looked up from germline, CDR1 is SGDLS and CDR2 is YYNGEE.

This sequence joins TRBV12-3 or TRBV12-4 and TRBJ1-5; maybe TRBD1 (5 bases). The CDR3 extends over 13 amino acids. V gave up 7 bases and J gave up 4 bases, with 11 bases separating them. The chain's CDR3 is CASTMGLNQPQHF. DNA of the CDR3: TGTGCCAGCACCATGGGGCTTAATCAGCCCCAGCATTTT.

This clone has just one count. The chain joins TRBV6-5 to TRBJ1-1, with D hard to call. Germline-derived CDR1 and CDR2 are MNHEY and SVGAGI. V was shortened by 7 bases and J by 4 bases, with 16 bases between the two germline ends. The CDR3 spans 14 residues. CDR3 sequence: CASIRTQTTTEAFF. The CDR3 DNA is TGTGCCAGCATTCGCACCCAGACAACCACTGAAGCTTTCTTT.

This chain connects TRBV5-4 to TRBJ2-4; the match to TRBD2 covers 11 bases. V gave up 0 bases and J gave up 0 bases; unmatched junction bases: 5. Germline assignment: CDR1 SGHNT and CDR2 YYREEE (reference sequence). The CDR3 is made up of 18 amino acids. The CDR3 bases are TGTGCCAGCAGCTTGGGTACTAGCGGGGGACAAGCCAAAAACATTCAGTACTTC. Its translation is CASSLGTSGGQAKNIQYF.